This is a list of T cell receptor beta chains from one sample in a study of T cell responses to AZD1222 COVID-19 vaccine. Sequencing was performed with immunoSEQ multiplex PCR; in TCRdb, only in-frame clones are kept and a portion is missing. The sample carries 180,000 or so clones, about 95% recorded once. The input for sequencing was peripheral blood, taken on day 0 of AZD1222 vaccination. All receptors come from an adult in good health. The CDR3 runs from the conserved cysteine through the conserved F or W. A D gene is named only where the DNA matches it firmly. Rows give clone size only sometimes, using once, few, many, or a class for an expanded clone.

D gene	J gene	V gene	clone size	CDR3 protein	CDR3 DNA
TRBD1	TRBJ1-1	TRBV28	NA	CASSSTGGRAEAFF	TGTGCCAGCAGTTCGACAGGGGGCAGGGCTGAAGCTTTCTTT
TRBD1	TRBJ2-7	TRBV5-1	NA	CASSPTGVTHYEQYF	TGCGCCAGCAGCCCAACAGGGGTCACCCACTACGAGCAGTACTTC
TRBD1	TRBJ1-5	TRBV19	NA	CASSPGTGFTAQHF	TGTGCCAGTAGCCCCGGGACAGGTTTTACAGCCCAGCATTTT
NA	TRBJ2-7	TRBV7-9	NA	CASSPAGRVYEQYF	TGTGCCAGCAGCCCCGCGGGTAGAGTCTACGAGCAGTACTTC
NA	TRBJ1-5	TRBV19	NA	CASSADRTGGNQPQHF	TGTGCCAGTAGTGCCGACAGGACTGGAGGCAATCAGCCCCAGCATTTT
NA	TRBJ1-2	TRBV9	NA	CASSRGYGYTF	TGTGCCAGCAGCCGGGGGTATGGCTACACCTTC
NA	TRBJ2-2	TRBV18	once	CASSPGANTGELFF	TGTGCCAGCTCACCAGGAGCGAACACCGGGGAGCTGTTTTTT
TRBD1	TRBJ1-5	TRBV28	NA	CASSLRGGSQPQHF	TGTGCCAGCAGTTTAAGAGGGGGCAGCCAGCCCCAGCATTTT
NA	TRBJ1-1	TRBV19	NA	CASSILEVDSGFTEAFF	TGTGCCAGTAGTATATTGGAGGTGGACAGTGGGTTCACTGAAGCTTTCTTT
NA	TRBJ1-3	TRBV9	NA	CASSVGPSSSGNTIYF	TGTGCCAGCAGCGTAGGTCCGAGCTCCTCTGGAAACACCATATATTTT
NA	TRBJ1-6	TRBV14	once	CASSQDWGDSSPLHF	TGTGCCAGCAGCCAAGATTGGGGGGACTCTTCACCCCTCCACTTT
NA	TRBJ2-3	TRBV6-5	NA	CASSYYQTQYF	TGTGCCAGCAGTTACTACCAGACGCAGTATTTT
NA	TRBJ1-1	TRBV28	NA	CASSLLVGFGATEAFF	TGTGCCAGCAGTTTATTGGTCGGGTTCGGGGCCACTGAAGCTTTCTTT
NA	TRBJ2-7	TRBV5-1	few	CASSLTGLPDYEQYF	TGCGCCAGCAGCTTAACAGGACTTCCTGACTACGAGCAGTACTTC
NA	TRBJ1-2	TRBV12-3/TRBV12-4	NA	CASSLREPKAF	TGTGCCAGCAGCCTCAGAGAACCCAAGGCCTTC
TRBD2	TRBJ2-1	TRBV27	NA	CASSLELAGGQFF	TGTGCCAGCAGTTTAGAGCTAGCGGGTGGACAGTTCTTC
NA	TRBJ1-4	TRBV13	NA	CASSSRWAGNEKLFF	TGTGCCAGCAGCTCCAGGTGGGCGGGAAATGAAAAACTGTTTTTT
NA	TRBJ1-3	TRBV3-1/TRBV3-2	few	CASSQDRISGNTIYF	TGTGCCAGCAGCCAAGATCGCATCTCTGGAAACACCATATATTTT
NA	TRBJ2-5	TRBV7-9	NA	CASSMDTLLAQYF	TGTGCCAGCAGCATGGACACGCTTTTGGCCCAGTACTTC
NA	TRBJ1-5	TRBV6-5	NA	CASSSGHRQPQHF	TGTGCCAGCAGCTCGGGTCACCGGCAGCCCCAGCATTTT
NA	TRBJ2-2	TRBV6-5	NA	CASRTEERDTGELFF	TGTGCCAGCAGGACGGAGGAGAGGGACACCGGGGAGCTGTTTTTT